The 21 T cell receptor beta chains listed next were all sequenced from one sample in a study of blood T cell repertoires in COVID-19 (dated by TCRdb to the early 2020s). The library was made by the immunoSEQ multiplex PCR assay. In its TCRdb copy, this immuneACCESS table keeps in-frame sequences only and misses some clones. Where compared with another copy, unresolved V genes explain less than half of these, and the others have no known cause. The sample table contains some 150,000 clones; only one count was recorded for approximately 83% of them. About 1.6% of the sample rests with the top ten. The material sequenced was peripheral blood. All receptors come from a human donor in a cohort sampled during active COVID-19.

This clone was seen more than once but under ten times. The chain combines TRBV5-8 with TRBJ1-5, with D tentatively TRBD1 (5 bases). Germline V gives CDR1 SGHTS, CDR2 YDEGEE. The V end lost 3 bases, the J end lost 5 bases, and 9 bases lay between the germline ends. The CDR3 spans 13 residues. CDR3 in amino acids: CASSSTRDQPQHF. The CDR3 nucleotides read TGTGCCAGCAGCTCAACCAGGGATCAGCCCCAGCATTTT.

The rearrangement joins TRBV5-1 to TRBJ2-5; 7 bases are a match to TRBD2. This CDR3 region has 15 residues. CDR1 and CDR2 (germline): SGHRS, YFSETQ. V was pared by 4 bases and J by 0 bases, with 6 bases of the junction left unmatched. In DNA, the CDR3 is TGCGCCAGCAGCGCTAGCGGAATGTACCAAGAGACCCAGTACTTC. This encodes CASSASGMYQETQYF.

This clone is a singleton in its sample. V is TRBV19 and J is TRBJ1-2, with a possible D match to TRBD1 (5 bases). V dropped 11 bases and J dropped 4 bases, with 14 bases sitting between them. The CDR3 has 12 amino acids. The germline V gene has CDR1 LNHDA and CDR2 SQIVND (reference sequence). The chain's CDR3 is CASRGQIYGYTF. As DNA, the CDR3 is TGTGCCTCTAGGGGTCAGATCTATGGCTACACCTTC.

This chain links TRBV7-9 with TRBJ2-1; 10 nucleotides align to TRBD2. The CDR3 is made up of 16 amino acids. Trimming took 5 bases from V and 4 from J; bases not matched to a gene: 8. Germline loops: CDR1 SEHNR, CDR2 FQNEAQ (reference sequence). CDR3 sequence (DNA): TGTGCCAGCAGCCTCTATCGGACTAGCGGTTACAATGAGCAGTTCTTC. Its protein product is CASSLYRTSGYNEQFF.

The rearrangement joins TRBV7-9 to TRBJ1-2; TRBD1 might be the D (6 bases). This CDR3 is 14 amino acids long. CDR1 is SEHNR and CDR2 is FQNEAQ in the germline V gene (reference sequence). V lost 2 bases and J lost 13, with 20 bases in between. The CDR3 bases are TGTGCCAGCAGCTTACTCGCTCTACAGGGTTGGGGCACCTTC. This sequence encodes CASSLLALQGWGTF.

The chain employs TRBV2 and TRBJ1-1, with 8 bases identical to TRBD1. The CDR3 consists of 14 residues. CDR1 is SNHLY, CDR2 FYNNEI, per germline. V shed 4 bases, J shed 7 bases, and the junction held 8 bases outside the gene matches. CDR3 sequence: CASSGQGATIEAFF. The CDR3 region has the DNA TGTGCCAGCAGTGGCCAGGGGGCTACCATTGAAGCTTTCTTT.

This clone was observed a single time. The genes are TRBV2 and TRBJ2-1; the match to TRBD2 covers 9 bases. CDR3 length: 15 amino acids. Germline values: CDR1 SNHLY, CDR2 FYNNEI. The trim removed 7 bases at V and 3 bases at J, leaving 7 bases unmatched. CDR3 sequence reads: CASIRAGGIYNEQFF. CDR3 bases: TGTGCCAGCATAAGGGCGGGAGGGATCTACAATGAGCAGTTCTTC.

The chain's CDR3 is CASIRAGTVSYEQYF. The DNA of the CDR3 is TGTGCCAGCATCCGGGCGGGGACGGTTTCCTACGAGCAGTACTTC. The chain uses TRBV6-5 and TRBJ2-7, with D tentatively TRBD2 (6 bases). The CDR3 length is 15 residues. V dropped 7 bases and J dropped 1 base, with 17 bases sitting between them. Germline values: CDR1 MNHEY, CDR2 SVGAGI.

This chain joins TRBV11-2 and TRBJ2-3; D is possibly TRBD2 (6 bases). CDR1 is SGHAT, CDR2 FQNNGV, per germline. The germline V and J ends were trimmed by 2 bases and 1 base, with 13 bases remaining between them. The CDR3 totals 16 residues. The CDR3 here is CASSLQGWGGTDTQYF. The DNA of the CDR3 is TGTGCCAGCAGCTTACAGGGATGGGGGGGCACAGATACGCAGTATTTT.

The rearrangement uses TRBV11-1 and TRBJ2-2; 9 bases agree with TRBD2. V was clipped by 5 bases and J by 7 bases; unmatched bases: 8. Germline CDR1 is SGHAT and CDR2 is FQDESV (reference sequence). There are 15 residues in the CDR3. The CDR3 DNA reads TGTGCCAGCAGCGTTAGCGGGAGAAGAGGCGGGGAGCTGTTTTTT. This sequence encodes CASSVSGRRGGELFF. The whole variable domain, remainder taken from reference TRBV11-1 and TRBJ2-2, is EAEVAQSPRYKITEKSQAVAFWCDPISGHATLYWYRQILGQGPELLVQFQDESVVDDSQLPKDRFSAERLKGVDSTLKIQPAELGDSAMYLCASSVSGRRGGELFFGEGSRLTVL.

The gene calls are TRBV9 and TRBJ1-5, with 9 bases fitting TRBD1. Unmatched junction bases numbered 4, after V lost 0 bases and J lost 0 bases. Germline V gives CDR1 SGDLS, CDR2 YYNGEE. This CDR3 contains 17 residues. The CDR3 spells CASSVEGQGNSNQPQHF. The CDR3 DNA reads TGTGCCAGCAGCGTAGAAGGACAGGGGAATAGCAATCAGCCCCAGCATTTT.

The rearrangement uses TRBV3-1 (or the pseudogene TRBV3-2) and TRBJ2-2; 9 bases fit TRBD2. The germline gives CDR1 LGHDT, CDR2 YNNKEL (reference sequence). Trimming cost V 0 bases and J 5 bases; bases outside gene matches: 7. This CDR3 spans 17 amino acids. The CDR3 sequence is CASSQEVLAGRTGELFF. The CDR3 nucleotides read TGTGCCAGCAGCCAAGAGGTTCTAGCGGGACGGACCGGGGAGCTGTTTTTT.

The V call is TRBV28, the J call TRBJ2-7; maybe TRBD2 (5 bases). Looked up from germline, CDR1 is MDHEN and CDR2 is SYDVKM. The CDR3 consists of 17 residues. The V end lost 4 bases, the J end lost 0 bases, and 19 bases lay between the germline ends. CDR3 region: CASSSPSEPRGSYEQYF. The CDR3 bases are TGTGCCAGCAGTTCCCCCAGCGAGCCCCGGGGCTCCTACGAGCAGTACTTC.

The genes are TRBV6-4 and TRBJ2-3; D gene uncertain. Trimming shortened V by 4 bases and J by 1 base, and 6 bases separated the two germline ends. The CDR3 spans 13 residues. Germline V CDR1 and CDR2: MRHNA, SNTAGT. CDR3 in amino acids: CASSVDGTDTQYF. In nucleotides, the CDR3 is TGTGCCAGCAGTGTAGATGGCACAGATACGCAGTATTTT.

The chain combines TRBV7-3 with TRBJ2-1, with a weak D call TRBD2 (6 bases). The V end lost 3 bases, the J end lost 9 bases, and 12 bases lay between the germline ends. Germline V CDR1 and CDR2: SGHTA, FQGTGA. CDR3 size: 13 residues. The CDR3 coding sequence is TGTGCCAGCAGCTTCCCTAGCGATAGTGAGCAGTTCTTC. This codes for CASSFPSDSEQFF.

V usage is TRBV18 and J usage is TRBJ2-3, with no clear D. Germline V gene sequence: CDR1 KGHSH, CDR2 LQKENI. The CDR3 consists of 13 residues. The V end was cut by 5 bases, the J end by 4 bases, with 10 bases between. The CDR3 loop is CASSVQFADTQYF. CDR3 in DNA: TGTGCCAGCTCAGTCCAGTTTGCAGATACGCAGTATTTT. Combining the CDR3 with reference TRBV18 and TRBJ2-3 gives the whole variable domain NAGVMQNPRHLVRRRGQEARLRCSPMKGHSHVYWYRQLPEEGLKFMVYLQKENIIDESGMPKERFSAEFPKEGPSILRIQQVVRGDSAAYFCASSVQFADTQYFGPGTRLTVL.

V gene TRBV3-1 (or the pseudogene TRBV3-2) combines with J gene TRBJ2-1; TRBD2 matches at 9 bases. CDR1 LGHDT and CDR2 YNNKEL come from the germline V gene (reference sequence). The V segment lost 4 bases and the J segment 1 base; nucleotides outside the gene matches: 20. CDR3 size: 21 residues. DNA of the CDR3: TGTGCCAGCAGCCCCAAGGTCCGACTGGCGGGAGGGTTTGGGTCCTACAATGAGCAGTTCTTC. It codes for CASSPKVRLAGGFGSYNEQFF.

This clone has only a few counts. This chain links TRBV7-2 with TRBJ2-7; tentative D call: TRBD2 (5 bases). The CDR3 sequence is 16 residues long. V dropped 5 bases and J dropped 2 bases, with 19 bases sitting between them. Germline loops: CDR1 SGHTA, CDR2 FQGNSA. For the CDR3, the DNA is TGTGCCAGCAGCCCCGAACGGGCGGAGGTCACCTACGAGCAGTACTTC. It specifies CASSPERAEVTYEQYF. Full variable domain (remainder filled in from reference TRBV7-2 and TRBJ2-7): GAGVSQSPSNKVTEKGKDVELRCDPISGHTALYWYRQSLGQGLEFLIYFQGNSAPDKSGLPSDRFSAERTGGSVSTLTIQRTQQEDSAVYLCASSPERAEVTYEQYFGPGTRLTVT.

The rearrangement links TRBV6-5 to TRBJ1-2, with D maybe TRBD1 (5 bases). Germline V lookup: CDR1 MNHEY, CDR2 SVGAGI. CDR3 length: 14 amino acids. The germline V and J ends were trimmed by 6 bases and 3 bases, with 14 bases remaining between them. The CDR3 protein is CASSATGLHYGYTF. Written as DNA, the CDR3 is TGTGCCAGCAGCGCAACGGGACTGCACTATGGCTACACCTTC.

The chain recombines TRBV18 with TRBJ1-5; the D is unclear. Trimming removed 5 bases from V and 0 bases from J, with 8 bases in between. Germline values: CDR1 KGHSH, CDR2 LQKENI. The CDR3 runs 14 residues. CDR3 protein: CASSNSDSNQPQHF. Written as DNA, the CDR3 is TGTGCCAGCTCAAACAGTGATAGCAATCAGCCCCAGCATTTT.

The chain links TRBV6-1 to TRBJ2-1; 7 bases map to TRBD1. Germline loops: CDR1 MNHNS, CDR2 SASEGT. The CDR3 is 14 residues long. After removal of 1 base from V and 12 bases from J, the junction contained 9 bases not matched to a gene. CDR3 in DNA: TGTGCCAGCAGTGAAGGGGGACAGACGCTAGGGCAGTTCTTC. Amino acid sequence: CASSEGGQTLGQFF.